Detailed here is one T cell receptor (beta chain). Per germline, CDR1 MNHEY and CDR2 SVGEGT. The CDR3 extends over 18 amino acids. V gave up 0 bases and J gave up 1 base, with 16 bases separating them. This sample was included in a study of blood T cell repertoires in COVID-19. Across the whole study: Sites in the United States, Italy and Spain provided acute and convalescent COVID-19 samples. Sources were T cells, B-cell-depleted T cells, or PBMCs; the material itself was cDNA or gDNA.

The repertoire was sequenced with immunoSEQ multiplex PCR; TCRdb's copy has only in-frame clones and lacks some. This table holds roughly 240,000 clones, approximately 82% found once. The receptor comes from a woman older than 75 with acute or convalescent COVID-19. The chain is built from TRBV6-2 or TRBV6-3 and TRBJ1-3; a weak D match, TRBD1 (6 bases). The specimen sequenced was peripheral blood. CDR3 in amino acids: CASSYSILDSLSGNTIYF. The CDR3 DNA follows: TGTGCCAGCAGTTACTCGATACTGGACAGTCTATCTGGAAACACCATATATTTT.